The clone carrying this TCR beta chain has more than one count but fewer than ten. Its antigen is unknown. The same CDR3 is also encoded by other DNA sequences in this sample. This specimen comes from a study of T cell responses to AZD1222 COVID-19 vaccine. Study outcomes and limitations: Once two AZD1222 doses were given, Spike-specific TCR breadth and depth went up. In a largely white British group with more females than males, clonal diversity was possibly underestimated.

Trimming removed 2 bases at V and 5 bases at J, with 13 bases between. The CDR3 is made up of 15 amino acids. The germline gives CDR1 KGHSH, CDR2 LQKENI. Assay used: immunoSEQ multiplex PCR; TCRdb lists only in-frame clones, some missing. The data hold 250,000 to 300,000 clones, with almost 95% observed a single time. The chain is built from TRBV18 and TRBJ2-1, with D tentatively TRBD1 (5 bases). Here the sequenced sample was peripheral blood, taken 28 days after the second AZD1222 dose. The source is an adult who received the AZD1222 COVID-19 vaccine. In nucleotides, the CDR3 is TGTGCCAGCTCACCAAGGCAAGGGGCCAACAATGAGCAGTTCTTC. Its translation: CASSPRQGANNEQFF.